The 17 T cell receptor beta chains listed next were all sequenced from one sample in a study of response to subunit inactivated influenza vaccine. TCRdb recomputed calls from the RT-PCR reads with MiXCR, one row per CDR3 protein. Among around 190,000 distinct CDR3 sequences listed, about 10% were seen once. The material was non-naive T cells sorted from PBMCs, obtained on the day of vaccination. All receptors derive from a man in his fifties or sixties who received an inactivated influenza vaccine.

Ten or more counts support this clonotype. The rearrangement links TRBV27 to TRBJ2-1; D is unclear. Trimming removed 6 bases from V and 6 bases from J, with 9 bases in between. The CDR3 sequence is 12 residues long. Looked up from germline, CDR1 is MNHEY and CDR2 is SMNVEV (reference sequence). The CDR3 protein is CASRRTSNEQFF. CDR3 nucleotides: TGTGCCAGCAGACGTACAAGCAATGAGCAGTTCTTC.

Many counts were recorded for this clonotype. The chain joins TRBV5-1 to TRBJ2-1, with D perhaps TRBD2 (5 bases). This CDR3 comprises 18 residues. Germline CDR1 reads SGHRS; CDR2 reads YFSETQ. V gave up 0 bases and J gave up 0 bases, with 16 bases separating them. The CDR3 reads CASSLGERRQSSYNEQFF. The CDR3, as DNA: TGCGCCAGCAGCTTGGGGGAGAGGCGCCAAAGCTCCTACAATGAGCAGTTCTTC.

The genes are TRBV11-2 and TRBJ2-1; D unresolved. The CDR3 runs to 16 residues. Germline CDR1 SGHAT, CDR2 FQNNGV. Trimming cost V 1 base and J 0 bases, with 10 bases left between them. CDR3 DNA: TGTGCCAGCAGCTTAGTCTCGGACCTCTCCTACAATGAGCAGTTCTTC. This codes for CASSLVSDLSYNEQFF.

This clonotype has a count of ten or more. The chain is built from TRBV20-1 and TRBJ2-1; D ambiguous. V was clipped by 3 bases and J by 7 bases, with 16 bases between them. The CDR3 consists of 14 residues. Germline V CDR1 and CDR2: DFQATT, SNEGSKA (reference sequence). Written as DNA, the CDR3 is TGCAGTGCTAGTCACAACGGCCCTGGGAATGAGCAGTTCTTC. This gives the protein CSASHNGPGNEQFF.

Many counts were recorded for this clonotype. The genes are TRBV5-1 and TRBJ2-5; D remains ambiguous. Germline V lookup: CDR1 SGHRS, CDR2 YFSETQ. The CDR3 runs to 14 residues. V lost 2 bases, J lost 4 bases, and 12 bases lay in between. The CDR3 loop is CASSLGRSGETQYF. In DNA form, the CDR3 reads TGCGCCAGCAGCTTAGGCCGGAGTGGAGAGACCCAGTACTTC.

This clonotype has just a few counts. The chain uses TRBV4-1 and TRBJ2-3; 11 bases agree with TRBD2. Trimming at V came to 1 base and at J to 3 bases, leaving 3 bases not matched to a gene. There are 16 residues in the CDR3. Germline V gene sequence: CDR1 MGHRA, CDR2 YSYEKL. CDR3 protein: CASSQGGTSGTDTQYF. DNA of the CDR3: TGCGCCAGCAGCCAAGGCGGGACTAGCGGTACAGATACGCAGTATTTT.

This chain connects TRBV7-9 to TRBJ2-2; D may correspond to TRBD1 or TRBD2 (5 bases each). The CDR3 runs to 16 residues. V lost 2 bases, J lost 2 bases, and 12 bases lay in between. Germline assignment: CDR1 SEHNR and CDR2 FQNEAQ (reference sequence). Here the CDR3 DNA reads TGTGCCAGCAGCTTATACGGGGCCTTTAACACCGGGGAGCTGTTTTTT. It translates to CASSLYGAFNTGELFF.

The rearrangement links TRBV2 to TRBJ2-1; tentatively, D is TRBD2 (5 bases). V lost 6 bases and J 3 bases, leaving 12 bases between the germline ends. The CDR3 has 14 amino acids. The germline gives CDR1 SNHLY, CDR2 FYNNEI. The CDR3: CASRGAPDYNEQFF. The CDR3 region has the DNA TGTGCCAGCAGGGGAGCGCCCGACTACAATGAGCAGTTCTTC.

This chain connects TRBV20-1 to TRBJ2-1; D possibly corresponds to TRBD1 (7 bases). CDR1 DFQATT and CDR2 SNEGSKA come from the germline V gene (reference sequence). V was cut by 1 base and J by 4 bases, with 11 bases left in between. This CDR3 has 14 amino acids. The CDR3 is CSARGGTDYNEQFF. CDR3 DNA: TGCAGTGCTAGAGGCGGGACAGATTACAATGAGCAGTTCTTC.

This clonotype was found a few times. This sequence joins TRBV14 and TRBJ2-3, with 10 bases fitting TRBD2. V was pared by 0 bases and J by 4 bases, with 19 bases of the junction left unmatched. This CDR3 contains 21 residues. Germline V gives CDR1 SGHDN, CDR2 FVKESK. Written as DNA, the CDR3 is TGTGCCAGCAGCCAAGACCCGCAAGATCTCAGGACTAGCGGATACTCAGATACGCAGTATTTT. This encodes CASSQDPQDLRTSGYSDTQYF.

This clonotype has ten or more counts. The rearrangement links TRBV7-2 to TRBJ2-5, with D possibly being TRBD2 (5 bases). V was pared by 5 bases and J by 4 bases, with 11 bases between. Looked up from germline, CDR1 is SGHTA and CDR2 is FQGNSA. The CDR3 runs 13 residues. The CDR3: CASSPRAGETQYF. CDR3 coding DNA: TGTGCCAGCAGCCCCCGTGCGGGAGAGACCCAGTACTTC.

This clonotype was detected many times. This chain links TRBV12-3 or TRBV12-4 with TRBJ1-1; TRBD1 agrees at 9 bases. V lost 1 base and J lost 11; bases outside the gene matches: 17. The CDR3 length is 17 residues. The DNA of the CDR3 is TGTGCCAGCAGTTTAGGGTGGGGAGGGACAGGGTCAGAGGAGGCTTTCTTT. Protein: CASSLGWGGTGSEEAFF.

The chain has TRBV10-3 and TRBJ2-7; no firm D call. The CDR3 is 12 residues long. With 5 bases removed from V and 0 bases from J, the gap between germline ends came to 5 bases. CDR1 and CDR2 (germline): ENHRY, SYGVKD. In DNA, the CDR3 is TGTGCCATCAGTCCCTCCTCCTACGAGCAGTACTTC. It is translated as CAISPSSYEQYF.

The chain recombines TRBV10-2 with TRBJ2-2; TRBD2 matches 9 bases. CDR1 and CDR2 from the germline V gene are WSHSY and SAAADI. V shed 3 bases, J shed 6 bases, and the junction held 14 bases outside the gene matches. The CDR3 runs 18 residues. The CDR3 coding sequence is TGCGCCAGCAGTGACCCCGGGCTAGCGGGACGTTGGTCCGGGGAGCTGTTTTTT. Translating it yields CASSDPGLAGRWSGELFF.

The chain links TRBV6-1 to TRBJ2-3; D unclear. There are 14 residues in the CDR3. Trimming cost V 0 bases and J 2 bases, with 6 bases left between them. Looked up from germline, CDR1 is MNHNS and CDR2 is SASEGT. The CDR3, as DNA: TGTGCCAGCAGTGAAGCTTCCCCCACAGATACGCAGTATTTT. This sequence encodes CASSEASPTDTQYF.

This clonotype appeared many times. The rearrangement links TRBV12-3 or TRBV12-4 to TRBJ1-2, with D uncertain. Between the trimmed V and J ends, which lost 5 bases and 3 bases, there was a span of 13 bases. The length of the CDR3 is 14 residues. The CDR3 is CASSPPGGYYGYTF. Written as DNA, the CDR3 is TGTGCCAGCAGTCCCCCCGGAGGATACTATGGCTACACCTTC.

DNA of the CDR3: TGTGCCAGCAGCTTCGGGCGGAGCGTTCGGGGCGTCCACGAGCAGTACTTC. Encoded protein: CASSFGRSVRGVHEQYF. The chain has TRBV7-2 and TRBJ2-7, with D tentatively TRBD1 or TRBD2 (5 bases each). The CDR3 runs to 17 residues. V lost 3 bases and J 5 bases, leaving 23 bases between the germline ends. Germline CDR1 SGHTA, CDR2 FQGNSA.